This is a list of T cell receptor beta chains from one sample in a study of chemoradiotherapy in HPV16-positive cancers. Clones were sequenced by immunoSEQ multiplex PCR, and TCRdb holds only the in-frame ones, with some missing. The sample has some 8,300 clones; around 75% are singletons. Here the sequenced sample was tumor tissue, taken from a patient who underwent chemoradiotherapy. All receptors derive from a human donor with HPV-associated anogenital cancer. CDR3s include the opening cysteine and the closing phenylalanine or tryptophan. D genes are given only for firm matches.

TRBD1	TRBV11-2	TRBJ2-1	CASSFHRGQGYNEQFF
-	TRBV19	TRBJ1-1	CASTMREMITEAFF
-	TRBV29-1	TRBJ2-7	CSSRSSRDEQYF
-	TRBV6-1	TRBJ1-5	CASSRESNQPQHF
-	TRBV25-1	TRBJ1-3	CASKFTAGNTIYF
-	TRBV15	TRBJ1-5	CATSRVLGNQPQHF
-	TRBV6-1	TRBJ1-4	CASSTTENEKLFF
-	TRBV2	TRBJ1-5	CASNPGSENQPQHF
TRBD1	TRBV11-3	TRBJ1-6	CASSQPRDRGFNSPLHF
-	TRBV27	TRBJ1-1	CASSFLSAGRQTEAFF
-	TRBV18	TRBJ2-5	CASSSRPRPQETQYF
TRBD1	TRBV2	TRBJ1-2	CASSSQGANYGYTF
-	TRBV9	TRBJ1-2	CASSEADGGNYGYTF
-	TRBV6-1	TRBJ1-2	CASSESEWAVEYGYTF
TRBD2	TRBV2	TRBJ2-5	CASSDGAGGNQETQYF
-	TRBV5-1	TRBJ1-3	CASSAGTSGNTIYF
TRBD2	TRBV11-2	TRBJ2-7	CASSLIAGGPVGEQYF
-	TRBV11-2	TRBJ2-1	CASTHGGNEQFF
-	TRBV6-4	TRBJ2-2	CASSDRVNTGELFF
TRBD2	TRBV11-2	TRBJ2-3	CASSLGTSGGRGTDTQYF
-	TRBV11-2	TRBJ2-5	CASSSPGWQVQETQYF
TRBD1	TRBV6-5	TRBJ1-1	CASSPTGYTEAFF
-	TRBV2	TRBJ1-2	CASSVGVGYGYTF
-	TRBV11-3	TRBJ2-1	CASSLGPTGPTYNEQFF